These 10 T cell receptor beta chains were all obtained from the same sample, sequenced in a study of shared clonotypes between healthy human individuals. Data came from immunoSEQ multiplex PCR; TCRdb stores just in-frame clones and leaves some out. The repertoire holds 450,000 to 600,000 clones, 79% seen once, with approximately 12% in the top ten. The sample comprised PBMCs. The receptors stem from a woman in her forties in good health. Some clones in this sample may be carry-over from other donors' samples.

This sequence joins TRBV29-1 and TRBJ1-1; the D is unclear. CDR1 and CDR2 from the germline V gene are SQVTM and ANQGSEA. V dropped 1 base and J dropped 1 base, with 16 bases sitting between them. This CDR3 is built from 16 residues. CDR3 loop: CSVEGKRSRPNTEAFF. The CDR3 nucleotides are TGCAGCGTTGAAGGTAAGAGGAGCCGACCGAACACTGAAGCTTTCTTT. Supplemented by reference TRBV29-1 and TRBJ1-1, the full variable domain reads SAVISQKPSRDICQRGTSLTIQCQVDSQVTMMFWYRQQPGQSLTLIATANQGSEATYESGFVIDKFPISRPNLTFSTLTVSNMSPEDSSIYLCSVEGKRSRPNTEAFFGQGTRLTVV.

This chain connects TRBV11-3 to TRBJ2-1; D gene ambiguous. V shed 5 bases and J shed 5 bases, with 16 bases lying between them. In germline, CDR1 is SGHNT, CDR2 YENEEA. This CDR3 has 15 residues. The CDR3 DNA reads as TGTGCCAGCAGCACCGGGCCAGACCGGGACAATGAGCAGTTCTTC. It translates to CASSTGPDRDNEQFF.

V usage is TRBV5-1 and J usage is TRBJ1-1; perhaps TRBD1 as D (5 bases). The CDR3 has 16 residues. The germline CDR1 and CDR2 sequences are SGHRS and YFSETQ. V lost 4 bases and J 4 bases, leaving 20 bases between the germline ends. The CDR3 nucleotides are TGCGCCAGCAGCGGTGGGGGTTGGCAGGGAGGCACTGAAGCTTTCTTT. Protein sequence: CASSGGGWQGGTEAFF.

V is TRBV4-1 and J is TRBJ2-5; TRBD1 is a possible D gene (5 bases). Trimming shortened V by 1 base and J by 0 bases, and 9 bases separated the two germline ends. CDR1 and CDR2 from the germline V gene are MGHRA and YSYEKL. The length of the CDR3 is 15 residues. For the CDR3, the DNA is TGCGCCAGCAGCCAAGTTGTAGGGGACCAAGAGACCCAGTACTTC. Translated, it gives CASSQVVGDQETQYF.

This clone has just a few counts. This chain uses TRBV28 with TRBJ2-3, with D perhaps assigned TRBD1 or TRBD2 (7 bases each). The germline V gene encodes CDR1 MDHEN and CDR2 SYDVKM. The CDR3 sequence is 15 residues long. V lost 4 bases and J 8 bases, leaving 19 bases between the germline ends. CDR3 nucleotides: TGTGCCAGCAGTTACAGGGGAGGACTAGTAGGTACGCAGTATTTT. Translation gives CASSYRGGLVGTQYF.

The chain couples TRBV18 to TRBJ2-5; D is unclear. Trimming removed 6 bases at V and 2 bases at J, with 13 bases between. The CDR3 length is 14 residues. Germline V gene lookup returns CDR1 KGHSH and CDR2 LQKENI. The CDR3: CASSPRGAQETQYF. The DNA for the CDR3 is TGTGCCAGCTCGCCCCGTGGAGCTCAAGAGACCCAGTACTTC.

The chain links TRBV7-2 to TRBJ2-7, with 13 bases matching TRBD2. This CDR3 comprises 14 residues. Germline CDR1 reads SGHTA; CDR2 reads FQGNSA. Trimming removed 5 bases from V and 5 bases from J; junction bases left unmatched: 3. CDR3 sequence reads: CASSRGLAGHEQYF. The CDR3 DNA reads as TGTGCCAGCAGCAGGGGACTAGCGGGACACGAGCAGTACTTC.

The chain uses TRBV1 and TRBJ2-7; the tabulated D call, TRBD2, remains unverified against the DNA. TRBV1 is a recognized pseudogene. This CDR3 is 17 amino acids long. CDR3 in amino acids: CTSGFRVAGVCAYEQYF. CDR3 DNA sequence: TGCACCAGCGGGTTTCGGGTAGCGGGAGTATGTGCCTACGAGCAGTACTTC.

The V gene is TRBV5-4, the J gene TRBJ2-7; tentatively, D is TRBD2 (5 bases). With 4 bases removed from V and 6 bases from J, the gap between germline ends came to 26 bases. Per germline, CDR1 SGHNT and CDR2 YYREEE (reference sequence). CDR3 size: 17 residues. The chain's CDR3 is CASSPPLAGLGSGEQYF. CDR3 DNA: TGTGCCAGCAGCCCACCCTTGGCGGGTTTAGGTAGTGGCGAGCAGTACTTC.

The V gene is TRBV5-5, the J gene TRBJ2-3; 7 bases match TRBD2. The CDR3 consists of 16 residues. The V gene's germline CDR1 is SGHKS and CDR2 YYEKEE (reference sequence). V lost 3 bases, J lost 0 bases, and 7 bases stayed unmatched. The chain's CDR3 is CASSSQRGVSTDTQYF. Here the CDR3 DNA reads TGTGCCAGCAGCTCTCAGCGGGGTGTTAGCACAGATACGCAGTATTTT.